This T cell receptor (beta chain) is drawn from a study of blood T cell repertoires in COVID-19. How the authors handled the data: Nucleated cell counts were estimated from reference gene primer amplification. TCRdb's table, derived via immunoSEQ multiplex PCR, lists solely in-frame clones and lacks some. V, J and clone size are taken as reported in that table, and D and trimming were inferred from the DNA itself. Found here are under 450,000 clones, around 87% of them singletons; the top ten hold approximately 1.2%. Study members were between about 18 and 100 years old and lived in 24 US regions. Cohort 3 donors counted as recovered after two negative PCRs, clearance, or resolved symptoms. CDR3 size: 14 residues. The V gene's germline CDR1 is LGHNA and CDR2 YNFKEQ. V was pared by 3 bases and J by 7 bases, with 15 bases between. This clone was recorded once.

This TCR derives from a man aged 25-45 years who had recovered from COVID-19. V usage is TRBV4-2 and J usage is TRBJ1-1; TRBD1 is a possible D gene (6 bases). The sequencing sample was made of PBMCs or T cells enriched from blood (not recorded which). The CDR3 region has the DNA TGTGCCAGCAGCCAGGTCGAGAAGGACAGTGAAGCTTTCTTT. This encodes CASSQVEKDSEAFF.